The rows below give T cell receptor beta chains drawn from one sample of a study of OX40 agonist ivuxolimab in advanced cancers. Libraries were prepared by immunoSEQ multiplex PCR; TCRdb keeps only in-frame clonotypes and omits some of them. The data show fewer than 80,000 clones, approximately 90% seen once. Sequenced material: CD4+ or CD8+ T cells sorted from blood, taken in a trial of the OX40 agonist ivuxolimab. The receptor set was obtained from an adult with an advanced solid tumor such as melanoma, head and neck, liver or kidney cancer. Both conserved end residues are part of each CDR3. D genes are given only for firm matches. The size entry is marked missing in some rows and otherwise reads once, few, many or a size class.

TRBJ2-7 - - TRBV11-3 CASSNKEGEVVSSYEQYF TGTGCCAGCAGCAACAAAGAAGGGGAGGTTGTGAGCTCCTACGAGCAGTACTTC
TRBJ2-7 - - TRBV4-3 CASSQDRNGYEQYF TGCGCCAGCAGCCAAGATCGTAACGGCTACGAGCAGTACTTC
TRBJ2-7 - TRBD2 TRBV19 CASKESGTGYEQYF TGTGCCAGTAAGGAAAGCGGGACTGGGTACGAGCAGTACTTC
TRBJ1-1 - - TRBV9 CASSVSGGGTEAFF TGTGCCAGCAGCGTCTCCGGGGGGGGCACTGAAGCTTTCTTT
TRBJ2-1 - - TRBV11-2 CASSLAGVLYNEQFF TGTGCCAGCAGCTTAGCGGGAGTGCTGTACAATGAGCAGTTCTTC
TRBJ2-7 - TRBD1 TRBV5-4 CASSPTGSFFEQYF TGTGCCAGCAGCCCGACAGGGTCATTCTTCGAGCAGTACTTC
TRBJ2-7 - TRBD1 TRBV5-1 CASSTSGTGIYEQYF TGCGCCAGCAGCACGTCCGGGACAGGGATATACGAGCAGTACTTC
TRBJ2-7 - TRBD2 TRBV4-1 CASSLGGRGMDEQYF TGCGCCAGCAGCCTGGGGGGGAGGGGAATGGACGAGCAGTACTTC
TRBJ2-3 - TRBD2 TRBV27 CASSLSGTFTDTQYF TGTGCCAGCAGCCTAAGCGGGACCTTCACAGATACGCAGTATTTT
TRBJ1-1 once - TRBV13 CASSLDLRNTEAFF TGTGCCAGCAGCTTAGACCTTAGGAACACTGAAGCTTTCTTT
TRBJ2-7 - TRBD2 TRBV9 CASSRGGTSYEQYF TGTGCCAGCAGCCGCGGGGGGACCTCTTACGAGCAGTACTTC
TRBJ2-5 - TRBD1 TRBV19 CASSSDRGLLETQYF TGTGCCAGTAGTTCGGACAGGGGGCTGTTGGAGACCCAGTACTTC
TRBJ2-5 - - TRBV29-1 CSVAGLVYQETQYF TGCAGCGTTGCAGGGTTGGTGTACCAAGAGACCCAGTACTTC
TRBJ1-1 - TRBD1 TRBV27 CASSLGAGGVGTEAFF TGTGCCAGCAGTTTAGGGGCAGGGGGGGTAGGGACTGAAGCTTTCTTT
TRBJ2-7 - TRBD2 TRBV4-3 CASSQEGGYEQYF TGCGCCAGCAGCCAAGAGGGAGGGTACGAGCAGTACTTC
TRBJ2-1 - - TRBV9 CASSVDLVNNEQFF TGTGCCAGCAGCGTAGACTTAGTGAACAATGAGCAGTTCTTC
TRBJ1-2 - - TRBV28 CASSLIKRTGYTF TGTGCCAGCAGTTTAATTAAGAGGACTGGCTACACCTTC
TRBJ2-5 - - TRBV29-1 CSVDSVTGIEETQYF TGCAGCGTTGACTCTGTGACAGGAATAGAAGAGACCCAGTACTTC
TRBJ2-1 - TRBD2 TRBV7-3 CASSVGLAGLSSYNEQFF TGTGCCAGCAGCGTGGGACTAGCGGGACTCAGCTCCTACAATGAGCAGTTCTTC
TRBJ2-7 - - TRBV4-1 CASSQDGSYEQYF TGCGCCAGCAGCCAAGACGGCTCTTACGAGCAGTACTTC
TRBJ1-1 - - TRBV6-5 CASSYSEGPREAFF TGTGCCAGCAGTTACTCAGAGGGTCCCCGTGAAGCTTTCTTT
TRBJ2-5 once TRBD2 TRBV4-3 CASSHLAGTQETQYF TGCGCCAGCAGCCATTTAGCGGGCACCCAAGAGACCCAGTACTTC
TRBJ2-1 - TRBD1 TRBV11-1 CASSFLTGTVNNEQFF TGTGCCAGCAGCTTTCTTACCGGGACAGTAAACAATGAGCAGTTCTTC
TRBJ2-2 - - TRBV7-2 CASSHPGGTGNTGELFF TGTGCCAGCAGCCATCCCGGGGGGACAGGGAACACCGGGGAGCTGTTTTTT